This TCR beta chain originates from a study of shared clonotypes between healthy human individuals. Regarding the study as a whole: Depth was large, yet rarefaction showed that sorted-subset sequencing was incomplete. Donor clonotype sharing was expected to depend on sequencing depth.

Notes on this clone: What it binds is unknown.

The assay was run at deep level. How the authors handled the data: ImmunoSEQ sequences covered only the junction and lacked quality scores; filtering therefore differed. Assay: immunoSEQ multiplex PCR; the TCRdb copy retains only in-frame clones and omits some. V, J and clone size are taken as reported in that table, and D and trimming were inferred from the DNA itself. The sample records about 2,200,000 clones, about 93% being singletons. In the naive CD8 group, cells lacked CD45RO and were positively selected for CCR7, so terminally differentiated effector memory CD45RA+ cells were left out. Sequencing was carried out using naive CD8+ T cells from PBMCs. The source of this sequence is a man between 18 and 35 years old in good health. Some clones in this sample may be carry-over from other donors' samples.

CDR3 sequence: CASSVGTHYEQYF. As DNA, the CDR3 is TGTGCCAGCAGCGTCGGAACACACTACGAGCAGTACTTC. V and J are TRBV9 and TRBJ2-7; D is undetermined. Per the germline V gene, CDR1 is SGDLS and CDR2 is YYNGEE. CDR3 length: 13 amino acids. With 2 bases removed from V and 3 bases from J, the gap between germline ends came to 9 bases.